This TCR beta chain was recovered during a study of technical replicates of blood from several donors. Assay: immunoSEQ multiplex PCR; the TCRdb copy retains only in-frame clones and omits some. The table includes 15,000 to 19,000 clones, under 90% detected once. CDR1 KGHSH and CDR2 LQKENI come from the germline V gene. The germline V and J ends were trimmed by 5 bases and 8 bases, with 15 bases remaining between them. The CDR3 runs to 13 residues. The source is a human donor in good health. Specimen: PBMCs. This chain uses TRBV18 with TRBJ1-1; the D gene is possibly TRBD1 (5 bases). The CDR3 DNA reads as TGTGCCAGCTCAACTACAGGACGAAGCGAAGCTTTCTTT. This gives the protein CASSTTGRSEAFF.